These 22 T cell receptor beta chains were all obtained from the same sample, sequenced in a study of T cell changes during pregnancy in multiple sclerosis. This table comes from immunoSEQ multiplex PCR, and its TCRdb copy is limited to in-frame clones, with some not included. The sample consists of 30,000 to 45,000 clones, 91% of them appearing once. The sample consisted of CD4+ T cells from peripheral blood mononuclear cells, taken in the second trimester of pregnancy. Source of these receptors: a female donor in good health, enrolled as a control in a pregnancy study.

The V call is TRBV28, the J call TRBJ2-7; D gene uncertain. V lost 8 bases and J 4 bases, leaving 9 bases between the germline ends. CDR1 is MDHEN, CDR2 SYDVKM, per germline. This CDR3 spans 11 amino acids. The CDR3 nucleotides read TGTGCCAGCCGTAGATGGTACGAGCAGTACTTC. Its translation is CASRRWYEQYF.

This chain links TRBV29-1 with TRBJ1-5, with TRBD1 as a possible D gene (5 bases). The V and J ends lost 2 bases and 10 bases respectively, with 15 bases between them. The CDR3 length is 13 residues. Germline V lookup: CDR1 SQVTM, CDR2 ANQGSEA. CDR3 bases: TGCAGCGTTGAATTGGGGCCAGGCCCTCCCCAGCATTTT. Its protein is CSVELGPGPPQHF.

This rearrangement joins TRBV10-3 to TRBJ2-7, with D possibly matching TRBD1 (5 bases). Per the germline V gene, CDR1 is ENHRY and CDR2 is SYGVKD. This CDR3 has 13 amino acids. Trimming stripped 10 bases from V and 5 bases from J, with 18 bases between. CDR3 sequence (DNA): TGTGCCACCAATTCGGGCGCAGGGCACGAGCAGTACTTC. Encoded protein: CATNSGAGHEQYF.

The V and J genes are TRBV18 and TRBJ1-3; 8 bases agree with TRBD1. This CDR3 is built from 16 residues. The junction had 6 bases not matched to a gene; V was cut back by 3 bases and J by 2 bases. Germline V gene data show CDR1 as KGHSH and CDR2 as LQKENI. In DNA, the CDR3 is TGTGCCAGCTCACCCGTCCAGGGGGCAGCTGGAAACACCATATATTTT. Amino acids: CASSPVQGAAGNTIYF.

The V gene is TRBV4-1, the J gene TRBJ1-4; D is possibly TRBD1 (6 bases). Per germline, CDR1 MGHRA and CDR2 YSYEKL. CDR3 length equals 13 residues. V lost 0 bases and J 11 bases, leaving 10 bases between the germline ends. CDR3: CASSQETGVKLFF. The CDR3 coding sequence is TGCGCCAGCAGCCAAGAGACAGGAGTGAAACTGTTTTTT.

The chain recombines TRBV6-1 with TRBJ1-2, with TRBD1 matching over 7 bases. Germline V gene data show CDR1 as MNHNS and CDR2 as SASEGT. V was pared by 6 bases and J by 8 bases, with 6 bases of the junction left unmatched. There are 12 residues in the CDR3. The CDR3 DNA reads as TGTGCCAGCAGCGAACAGGGGATGGGCTACACCTTC. It translates to CASSEQGMGYTF.

This rearrangement joins TRBV14 to TRBJ2-2, with D hard to call. Trimming shortened V by 2 bases and J by 7 bases, and 8 bases separated the two germline ends. Germline lookup yields CDR1 SGHDN and CDR2 FVKESK. This CDR3 has 13 residues. CDR3 DNA: TGTGCCAGCAGCCAAATGGCGGTCGGGGAGCTGTTTTTT. This encodes CASSQMAVGELFF.

The J gene is TRBJ2-1, the V gene TRBV5-1; D is perhaps TRBD2 (6 bases). V was shortened by 0 bases and J by 2 bases, with 12 bases between the two germline ends. CDR3 length: 16 amino acids. Germline values: CDR1 SGHRS, CDR2 YFSETQ. DNA of the CDR3: TGCGCCAGCAGCTTGGCGGGACTGCAGGCCTACAATGAGCAGTTCTTC. This translates into CASSLAGLQAYNEQFF.

The rearrangement joins TRBV28 to TRBJ2-2; D not resolved. The CDR3 totals 13 residues. Per germline, CDR1 MDHEN and CDR2 SYDVKM. V lost 9 bases and J lost 5, with 13 bases in between. CDR3 sequence (DNA): TGTGCCAGTCTGCGGTATGGGACCGGGGAGCTGTTTTTT. It translates to CASLRYGTGELFF.

The DNA of the CDR3 is TGTGCCAGCAGCCTCAGCGGGACCTACAATGAGCAGTTCTTC. Protein product: CASSLSGTYNEQFF. The chain couples TRBV11-3 to TRBJ2-1, with 7 bases aligning to TRBD2. J gave up 2 bases and V 5 bases, and 3 bases lay outside the gene matches. CDR3 length: 14 residues. Per the germline V gene, CDR1 is SGHNT and CDR2 is YENEEA.

This chain uses TRBV9 with TRBJ2-7, with a tentative D call TRBD2 (5 bases). The CDR3 runs to 15 residues. The V gene lost 3 bases and the J gene lost 0 bases, with 13 bases spanning the gap. CDR1 is SGDLS and CDR2 is YYNGEE in the germline V gene. CDR3 region: CASSASSLPSYEQYF. In DNA, the CDR3 is TGTGCCAGCAGCGCCTCTAGCCTACCCTCCTACGAGCAGTACTTC.

J is TRBJ1-2 and V is TRBV4-1; perhaps TRBD1 as D (6 bases). The CDR3 runs to 16 residues. Trimming cost V 0 bases and J 8 bases, with 19 bases left between them. Germline loops: CDR1 MGHRA, CDR2 YSYEKL. CDR3 residues: CASSQDLLGGAEGYTF. The CDR3 bases are TGCGCCAGCAGCCAAGATCTACTCGGGGGGGCCGAAGGCTACACCTTC.

This chain connects TRBV21-1 to TRBJ2-7; TRBD2, the table's D call, was not compared with the DNA. TRBV21-1 is a pseudogene locus. The CDR3 covers 15 residues. CDR3 DNA: TGTGCCAGCAGCCCCCCAAGAGGACTAGTCCACGAGCAGTACTTC. It codes for CASSPPRGLVHEQYF.

The rearrangement links TRBV11-1 to TRBJ1-1; D may be TRBD1 (6 bases). The V gene's germline CDR1 is SGHAT and CDR2 FQDESV (reference sequence). The CDR3 extends over 15 amino acids. The V end was cut by 1 base, the J end by 3 bases, with 12 bases between. This CDR3 reads CASSLVSQGYTEAFF. The CDR3 region has the DNA TGTGCCAGCAGCTTAGTGAGCCAGGGGTACACTGAAGCTTTCTTT.

This clone was counted once. The rearrangement joins TRBV6-4 to TRBJ2-3; TRBD2 aligns across 8 bases. The V segment lost 5 bases and the J segment 6 bases; nucleotides outside the gene matches: 7. The CDR3 consists of 14 residues. Germline V gene lookup returns CDR1 MRHNA and CDR2 SNTAGT. The CDR3 DNA follows: TGTGCCAGCAGTCCGGGACTAGTAACGGATACGCAGTATTTT. It specifies CASSPGLVTDTQYF.

The rearrangement joins TRBV20-1 to TRBJ2-7; D possibly corresponds to TRBD2 (5 bases). The CDR3 is 11 residues long. CDR1 and CDR2 (germline): DFQATT, SNEGSKA (reference sequence). V was pared by 6 bases and J by 4 bases, with 10 bases between. In DNA, the CDR3 is TGCAGTGCGCCCGGACTGTACGAGCAGTACTTC. This codes for CSAPGLYEQYF.

The chain uses TRBV7-9 and TRBJ2-3; 10 positions agree with TRBD2. The CDR3 covers 17 residues. With V trimmed by 5 bases and J by 3 bases, 11 bases remained unmatched. CDR1 SEHNR and CDR2 FQNEAQ come from the germline V gene (reference sequence). CDR3 amino acids: CASSNLAGVVGTDTQYF. In DNA form, the CDR3 reads TGTGCCAGCAGCAACCTAGCGGGGGTAGTCGGAACAGATACGCAGTATTTT.

CDR3 residues: CAWRGGGNTEAFF. Written as DNA, the CDR3 is TGTGCCTGGAGAGGGGGGGGGAACACTGAAGCTTTCTTT. The V and J genes are TRBV30 and TRBJ1-1; TRBD1 is a possible D gene (6 bases). CDR1 is GTSNPN, CDR2 SVGIG, per germline (reference sequence). V lost 3 bases to trimming and J lost 1 base, with 9 bases between them. The CDR3 has 13 residues.

The chain couples TRBV27 to TRBJ1-2; D call uncertain. This CDR3 is built from 14 residues. The germline V gene has CDR1 MNHEY and CDR2 SMNVEV (reference sequence). V shed 5 bases and J shed 4 bases, with 14 bases lying between them. The CDR3 reads CASSRTDLGYGYTF. The CDR3 bases are TGTGCCAGCAGTCGGACGGACTTGGGCTATGGCTACACCTTC.

This chain joins TRBV5-1 and TRBJ2-2; 10 nucleotides match TRBD2. The V gene end was trimmed by 0 bases and the J gene end by 3 bases; junction bases not matched to a gene: 2. Germline assignment: CDR1 SGHRS and CDR2 YFSETQ. The CDR3 is 16 residues long. CDR3 sequence (DNA): TGCGCCAGCAGCTTGGGACTAGCGGGCCACACCGGGGAGCTGTTTTTT. It encodes CASSLGLAGHTGELFF.

The chain combines TRBV10-3 with TRBJ2-2; TRBD2 matches at 7 bases. Germline CDR1 and CDR2: ENHRY and SYGVKD. CDR3 length equals 14 residues. J gave up 7 bases and V 3 bases, and 5 bases lay outside the gene matches. Here the CDR3 DNA reads TGTGCCATCAGTGACCCATTAGCGGGCGGGGAGCTGTTTTTT. Amino acid sequence: CAISDPLAGGELFF.

The chain uses TRBV2 and TRBJ2-7, with 8 bases matching TRBD2. There are 13 residues in the CDR3. From germline, CDR1 is SNHLY and CDR2 FYNNEI. The V and J ends lost 4 bases and 3 bases, in that order; junction bases with no gene match: 2. In DNA form, the CDR3 reads TGTGCCAGCAGTGCGGGACTAGGCTACGAGCAGTACTTC. It is translated as CASSAGLGYEQYF.